This TCR beta chain comes out of a study of neurological immune-mediated disorders. Study-level findings and limits: None of the CDR3 amino acid sequences found in expanded clones was shared across subjects. This suggests that the TCR-beta repertoires were private in all groups. Levels of TCR clonal expansion peaked in HTLV-1-associated myelopathy and reached their lowest in multiple sclerosis, under those of healthy controls.

The unsorted libraries were generated from a total of 2 million PBMCs, which had been stored in RNAlater at -80 C. Germline loops: CDR1 DFQATT, CDR2 SNEGSKA (reference sequence). The germline V and J ends were trimmed by 6 bases and 1 base, with 9 bases remaining between them. The CDR3 runs to 12 residues. This clonotype was observed many times. Its antigen is still unknown. The authors produced cDNA by 5'RACE using 10-nucleotide random UMIs. TCRdb reprocessed the 5' RACE reads with MiXCR, giving one entry per CDR3 protein. This table holds around 25,000 distinct CDR3 sequences, roughly 12% found once.

The sequence came from a woman aged 40 to 50 with HTLV-1-associated myelopathy (HAM/TSP). Sequencing input: PBMCs. The chain employs TRBV20-1 and TRBJ1-1; D possibly corresponds to TRBD1 (5 bases). Written as DNA, the CDR3 is TGCAGTGCAGGGGAAGGGAACACTGAAGCTTTCTTT. This codes for CSAGEGNTEAFF.